The rows below give T cell receptor beta chains drawn from one sample of a study of Graves' ophthalmopathy and Graves' hyperthyroidism. TCRdb reanalysed the multiplex PCR reads using MiXCR and keeps one entry per CDR3 protein. The sample holds 580,000 or so distinct CDR3 sequences, under 40% seen once. Sequencing input: peripheral blood or thyroid tissue (not recorded which). The receptors were gathered from an adult man with Graves' hyperthyroidism. Each CDR3 is given without its conserved first and last residue.

CDR3 protein	V gene	J gene
ASSLLHLSGANVPT	TRBV27	TRBJ2-6
ASSYSRGLAGENEQY	TRBV10-3	TRBJ2-7
ASSQGQSFNYGYT	TRBV4-1	TRBJ1-2
ASSYTQGALNGYT	TRBV2	TRBJ1-2
ASSPPLSGTERSRGYT	TRBV2	TRBJ1-2
ASSLDRWATEAF	TRBV7-9	TRBJ1-1
ASSLEGTGVSGANVLN	TRBV11-3	TRBJ2-6
AITADRARRMYNSPLH	TRBV10-3	TRBJ1-6
ASSSHF	TRBV12-3/TRBV12-4	TRBJ1-2
ASKRTNSPLH	TRBV19	TRBJ1-6
SVGGLAGALEQF	TRBV29-1	NA
ATGGGDSLSGANVLT	TRBV10-3	TRBJ2-6
ASSITGNTEAF	TRBV12-3/TRBV12-4	TRBJ1-1
ASSLKTGAAGHT	TRBV7-2	TRBJ1-2
ASSFQSGDNVLT	TRBV7-2	TRBJ2-6
ASSPDFAYEQY	TRBV19	TRBJ2-7
SAREGDRQL	TRBV20-1	TRBJ2-5
ASSKGTSGYYEQY	TRBV7-8	TRBJ2-7
ASSMVRNTGEQY	TRBV19	TRBJ2-7
ASSWGDRETEAF	TRBV5-1	TRBJ1-1
ASSLLQNGEAF	TRBV7-2	TRBJ1-1
ASSQPDRGSQPQH	TRBV4-2	TRBJ1-5
ASSPRRQANYGYT	TRBV4-1	TRBJ1-2
ASSDWTGVSPEAF	TRBV7-2	TRBJ1-1
ASSPTGGGGELF	TRBV7-3	TRBJ2-2
AISEGGRGGPTYEQY	TRBV10-3	TRBJ2-7
ASSPVTGAATEAF	TRBV7-9	TRBJ1-1
SARSKTDYSNQPQH	TRBV20-1	TRBJ1-5
RRIGQGANEKLF	TRBV29-1	TRBJ1-4
ASSLDRGHTQY	TRBV11-2	TRBJ2-3
ASSGWSSNQPQH	TRBV7-9	TRBJ1-5
AISDWTSGGDTDAQY	TRBV10-3	TRBJ2-3
ASSLAFGERGARGYT	TRBV7-9	TRBJ1-2
SARGSWAGETQY	TRBV20-1	TRBJ2-5
AWSVAVSTYEQY	TRBV30	TRBJ2-7
ASSSQITDTQY	TRBV7-8	TRBJ2-3
ASSLTGDQPQY	TRBV6-5	TRBJ2-5
SVEDGLGVEQY	TRBV29-1	TRBJ2-7
ASKKGIANTEAF	TRBV6-1	TRBJ1-1
ATSDLSGSRETQY	TRBV24-1	TRBJ2-5
ASSLISGGATEAF	TRBV12-3/TRBV12-4	TRBJ1-1
ATSDSDRAVDGYT	TRBV24-1	TRBJ1-2
SADDRVAMNTEAF	TRBV20-1	TRBJ1-1
ASSPHRQGQETQY	TRBV5-1	TRBJ2-5
SARAGTRSSYEQY	TRBV20-1	TRBJ2-7
ASSSRLADEQY	TRBV5-5	TRBJ2-7
AISANSGGTDTQY	TRBV10-3	TRBJ2-3
TSSPLSPGGTTSGGELF	TRBV5-8	TRBJ2-2
ASSVDPGLTYEQY	TRBV9	TRBJ2-7
ASRLAQGTQY	TRBV2	TRBJ2-5
ASSLAQGRETQY	TRBV5-1	TRBJ2-5
ASSFSGRASEQY	TRBV5-4	TRBJ2-7
ASSLDGSGEQY	TRBV11-3	TRBJ2-7
ASSFATQGHYGYT	TRBV12-3/TRBV12-4	TRBJ1-2